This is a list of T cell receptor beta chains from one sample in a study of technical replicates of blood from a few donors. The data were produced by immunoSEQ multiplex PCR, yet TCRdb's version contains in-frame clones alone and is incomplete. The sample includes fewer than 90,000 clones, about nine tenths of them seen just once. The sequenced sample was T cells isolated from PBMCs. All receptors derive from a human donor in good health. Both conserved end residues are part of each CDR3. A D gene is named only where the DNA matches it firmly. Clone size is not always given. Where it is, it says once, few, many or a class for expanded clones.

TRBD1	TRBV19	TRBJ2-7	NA	TGTGCCAGTTCAACAGGGGGATCTAACTACGAGCAGTACTTC	CASSTGGSNYEQYF
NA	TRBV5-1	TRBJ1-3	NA	TGCGCCAGCAGCTTGGGAGCAGCGGGCTATGGAAACACCATATATTTT	CASSLGAAGYGNTIYF
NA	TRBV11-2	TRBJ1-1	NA	TGTGCCAGCAGCTTACGTCCCGGAGTTGCACGGTACACTGAAGCTTTCTTT	CASSLRPGVARYTEAFF
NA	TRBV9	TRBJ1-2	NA	TGTGCCAGCAGCGTAGGTCATCCTAACTATGGCTACACCTTC	CASSVGHPNYGYTF
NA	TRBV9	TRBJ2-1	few	TGTGCCAGCAGCGTAAAACTAGCCTCCTACAATGAGCAGTTCTTC	CASSVKLASYNEQFF
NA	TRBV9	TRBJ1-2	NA	TGTGCCAGCAGCGTACAGGGAAGCGATGGCTACACCTTC	CASSVQGSDGYTF
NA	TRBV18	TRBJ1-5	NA	TGTGCCAGCTCATATTCCCCGGGGATGAATAGCAATCAGCCCCAGCATTTT	CASSYSPGMNSNQPQHF
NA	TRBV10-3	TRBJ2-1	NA	TGTGCCATCAGTTCCCTCGTCGGGAGCTCCTACAATGAGCAGTTCTTC	CAISSLVGSSYNEQFF
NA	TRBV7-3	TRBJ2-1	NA	TGTGCCAGCGCTGCGGCTCGACACAATGAGCAGTTCTTC	CASAAARHNEQFF
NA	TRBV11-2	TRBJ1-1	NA	TGTGCCAGCAGCCAGTTTTCCAGGATGAACACTGAAGCTTTCTTT	CASSQFSRMNTEAFF
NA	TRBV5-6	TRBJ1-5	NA	TGTGCCAGCAGCTTGGCCTGGGAGGGAGGGAGCAATCAGCCCCAGCATTTT	CASSLAWEGGSNQPQHF
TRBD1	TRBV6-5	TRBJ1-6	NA	TGTGCCAGCAGTTCGACAGGGCAGGGTTCACCCCTCCACTTT	CASSSTGQGSPLHF
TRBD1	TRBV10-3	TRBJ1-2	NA	TGTGCCATCAGTGAGACCGACAGGGGTGGCTACACCTTC	CAISETDRGGYTF
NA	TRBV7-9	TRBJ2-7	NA	TGTGCCAGCAGCTTATTAGGAGGAACCTACGAGCAGTACTTC	CASSLLGGTYEQYF
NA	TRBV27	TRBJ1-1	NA	TGTGCCAGCAGTTTGGCAGGGTTAATGAACACTGAAGCTTTCTTT	CASSLAGLMNTEAFF
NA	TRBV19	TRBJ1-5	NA	TGTGCCAGTAGTATAGATTCGTGGGCAAGAGGGGGAGATAGGCTGCCCCAGCATTTT	CASSIDSWARGGDRLPQHF
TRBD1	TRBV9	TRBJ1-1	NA	TGTGCCAGCAGCGTTAAACCCGGGACAGGGCCCATGAACACTGAAGCTTTCTTT	CASSVKPGTGPMNTEAFF
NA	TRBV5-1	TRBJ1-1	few	TGCGCCAGCAGCTTGTCTAACACTGAAGCTTTCTTT	CASSLSNTEAFF
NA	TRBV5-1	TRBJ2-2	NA	TGCGCCAGCAGCTTGGGTGAGATCGGGGTTGGTCGCACCGGGGAGCTGTTTTTT	CASSLGEIGVGRTGELFF
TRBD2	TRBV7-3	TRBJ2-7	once	TGTGCCAGCAGCCCTAGCGGGAGCCACGAGCAGTACTTC	CASSPSGSHEQYF
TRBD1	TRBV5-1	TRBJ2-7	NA	TGCGCCAGCAGCTACGCGGGACAGGGATGGGACGAGCAGTACTTC	CASSYAGQGWDEQYF
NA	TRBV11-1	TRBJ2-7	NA	TGTGCCAGCAGACCGGCAGACGGGTTGGAGTACGAGCAGTACTTC	CASRPADGLEYEQYF
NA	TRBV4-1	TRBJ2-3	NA	TGCGCCAGCAGCCAAGTAAGCGGCCGTGCGGATACGCAGTATTTT	CASSQVSGRADTQYF
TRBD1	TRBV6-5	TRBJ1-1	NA	TGTGCCACGACAGGGGTGAACACTGAAGCTTTCTTT	CATTGVNTEAFF
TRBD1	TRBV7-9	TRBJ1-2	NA	TGTGCCAGCATCCAGGGACAGCTCCCCTATGGCTACACCTTC	CASIQGQLPYGYTF
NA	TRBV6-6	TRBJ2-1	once	TGTGCCAGCAGTACTCACGGGCTTACAGGGAGCAATGAGCAGTTCTTC	CASSTHGLTGSNEQFF
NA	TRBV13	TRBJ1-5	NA	TGTGCCAGCAGCTTACGCGGCGAAGTAGGGGAGCCCCAGCATTTT	CASSLRGEVGEPQHF
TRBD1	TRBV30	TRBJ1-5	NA	TGTGCCTGGAGTACAGGGGCGGTGGAGCCCCAGCATTTT	CAWSTGAVEPQHF
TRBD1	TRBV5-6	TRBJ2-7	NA	TGTGCCAGCAGCTTGGGTTTCGGGGACAGGGGTGGTTACGAGCAGTACTTC	CASSLGFGDRGGYEQYF
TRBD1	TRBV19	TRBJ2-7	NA	TGTGCCAGTAGTTCCGGGACAGGGGGCTACGAGCAGTACTTC	CASSSGTGGYEQYF
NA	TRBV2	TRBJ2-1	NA	TGTGCCAGCAGTGCTGGTCTAGTTTCCTACAATGAGCAGTTCTTC	CASSAGLVSYNEQFF
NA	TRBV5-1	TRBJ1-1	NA	TGCGCCAGCAGACCTTCGACAGCCTTCATGAACACTGAAGCTTTCTTT	CASRPSTAFMNTEAFF
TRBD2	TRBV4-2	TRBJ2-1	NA	TGTGCCAGCAGCCAAGTCGAGCGGGAGCTTCATGGGAATGAGCAGTTCTTC	CASSQVERELHGNEQFF
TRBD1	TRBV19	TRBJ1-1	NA	TGTGCCAGTAGGATACAGGGGGGCACTGAAGCTTTCTTT	CASRIQGGTEAFF
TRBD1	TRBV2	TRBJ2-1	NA	TGTGCCAGCAGTATTCAACCGGACAGGCTCTACAATGAGCAGTTCTTC	CASSIQPDRLYNEQFF
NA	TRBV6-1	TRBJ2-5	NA	TGTGCCAGCGGGCAGGCAGGGCACCAAGAGACCCAGTACTTC	CASGQAGHQETQYF
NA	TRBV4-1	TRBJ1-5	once	TGCGCCAGCAGCCAAGATAGGGGCCCTGGCAATCAGCCCCAGCATTTT	CASSQDRGPGNQPQHF
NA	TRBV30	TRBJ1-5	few	TGTGCCTGGAAATCAGGGTACCAGCCCCAGCATTTT	CAWKSGYQPQHF
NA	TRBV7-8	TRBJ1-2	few	TGTGCCAGCAGCTCTGGCCGAAGCTATGGCTACACCTTC	CASSSGRSYGYTF
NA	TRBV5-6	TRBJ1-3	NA	TGTGCCAGCAGCTTGGTTAAGACAACCCCTGGAAACACCATATATTTT	CASSLVKTTPGNTIYF
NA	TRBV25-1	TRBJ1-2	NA	TGTGCCAGCAGTGAACAGGGATATGGCTACACCTTC	CASSEQGYGYTF
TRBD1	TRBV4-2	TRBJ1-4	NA	TGTGCCAGCAGCCCCACAGGGGGAACTAATGAAAAACTGTTTTTT	CASSPTGGTNEKLFF
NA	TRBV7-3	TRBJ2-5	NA	TGTGCCAGCAGCTTAACGTTAAACTCCGAGACCCAGTACTTC	CASSLTLNSETQYF
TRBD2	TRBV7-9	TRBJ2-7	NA	TGTGCCAGCAGAAGTAGGACTAGCGGGAGTGTGCAGTACTTC	CASRSRTSGSVQYF
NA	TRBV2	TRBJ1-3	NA	TGTGCCAGCATCGGGGTGGGAAACACCATATATTTT	CASIGVGNTIYF
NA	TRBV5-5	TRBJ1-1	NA	TGTGCCAGCAGCCCGCCGAGGTGGGGACAACTGAACACTGAAGCTTTCTTT	CASSPPRWGQLNTEAFF
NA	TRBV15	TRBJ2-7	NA	TGTGCCACCAGCAGGGGTGGACTGGCCACCTACGAGCAGTACTTC	CATSRGGLATYEQYF